This passage covers 32 T cell receptor beta chains from one sample sequenced in a study of CD8 T cells in Susac syndrome (dated by TCRdb to the late 2010s). Library construction relied on the immunoSEQ multiplex PCR assay. RNA was extracted using the RNeasy kit, and about 0.5 to 1 ug of the RNA was reverse transcribed with random hexamers. TCRdb reprocessed the public reads (quality trimming at Q25 with fastp, clone calling with MiXCR) and kept in-frame beta chains. Each record represents a unique CDR3 protein, reported with the most common genes and DNA among its rows. The sample contains around 200,000 distinct CDR3 sequences, 85% to 95% of them found a single time. The leading ten clones occupy around 0.16% of the sample. The specimen was CD8+ T cells from PBMCs. The receptor source for this set is a human donor with Susac syndrome.

The chain is built from TRBV7-9 and TRBJ1-2; 8 bases are a match to TRBD1. The CDR3 is 13 residues long. V shed 1 base, J shed 8 bases, and the junction held 3 bases outside the gene matches. The germline V gene has CDR1 SEHNR and CDR2 FQNEAQ (reference sequence). As DNA, the CDR3 is TGTGCCAGCAGCTTAGGGACAGGGCAAGGCTACACCTTC. This gives the protein CASSLGTGQGYTF. Using reference TRBV7-9 and TRBJ1-2 for the parts outside the CDR3, the full variable domain is DTGVSQNPRHKITKRGQNVTFRCDPISEHNRLYWYRQTLGQGPEFLTYFQNEAQLEKSRLLSDRFSAERPKGSFSTLEIQRTEQGDSAMYLCASSLGTGQGYTFGSGTRLTVV.

This rearrangement joins TRBV3-1 to TRBJ2-6; the D gene is possibly TRBD1 (5 bases). The germline gives CDR1 LGHDT, CDR2 YNNKEL (reference sequence). V dropped 4 bases and J dropped 0 bases, with 7 bases sitting between them. CDR3 size: 15 residues. The CDR3: CASSPQVSGANVLTF. CDR3 nucleotide sequence: TGTGCCAGCAGCCCACAGGTCTCTGGGGCCAACGTCCTGACTTTC.

The chain recombines TRBV3-1 with TRBJ2-7, with a tentative D call TRBD1 (6 bases). CDR1 is LGHDT, CDR2 YNNKEL, per germline (reference sequence). This CDR3 has 16 amino acids. Trimming stripped 0 bases from V and 0 bases from J, with 12 bases between. The CDR3 here is CASSQDPSRGSYEQYF. DNA for the CDR3: TGTGCCAGCAGCCAAGATCCTTCCAGGGGCTCCTACGAGCAGTACTTC.

The rearrangement links TRBV7-9 to TRBJ2-7; D may match TRBD1 or TRBD2 (5 bases each). Germline CDR1 and CDR2: SEHNR and FQNEAQ (reference sequence). The CDR3 is 13 residues long. V lost 4 bases to trimming and J lost 7 bases, with 14 bases between them. The CDR3 protein is CASSSLVWGEQYF. CDR3 sequence (DNA): TGTGCCAGCAGCTCCCTAGTTTGGGGGGAGCAGTACTTC.

The gene calls are TRBV24-1 and TRBJ2-6; no clear D gene. Germline loops: CDR1 KGHDR, CDR2 SFDVKD. Trimming removed 5 bases from V and 0 bases from J, with 7 bases in between. This CDR3 contains 15 residues. The CDR3 DNA sequence: TGTGCCACCAGTGGTGTAAGCTCTGGGGCCAACGTCCTGACTTTC. Its translation is CATSGVSSGANVLTF.

This chain connects TRBV6-2 or TRBV6-3 to TRBJ2-3, with 7 bases matching TRBD2. This CDR3 is 16 amino acids long. The V and J ends lost 2 bases and 3 bases, in that order; junction bases with no gene match: 8. Germline lookup yields CDR1 MNHEY and CDR2 SVGEGT. The CDR3 region is CASSYERGLLTDTQYF. In nucleotides, the CDR3 is TGTGCCAGCAGTTACGAGCGGGGACTTCTGACAGATACGCAGTATTTT.

The chain links TRBV30 to TRBJ1-2, with 7 bases identical to TRBD1. The V and J ends lost 6 bases and 4 bases, in that order; junction bases with no gene match: 5. This CDR3 is built from 12 residues. Per germline, CDR1 GTSNPN and CDR2 SVGIG (reference sequence). The CDR3 DNA follows: TGTGCCTGCCGACAGGGAATCTATGGCTACACCTTC. Its protein is CACRQGIYGYTF. Filled out from reference TRBV30 and TRBJ1-2, the complete variable domain reads SQTIHQWPATLVQPVGSPLSLECTVEGTSNPNLYWYRQAAGRGLQLLFYSVGIGQISSEVPQNLSASRPQDRQFILSSKKLLLSDSGFYLCACRQGIYGYTFGSGTRLTVV.

V and J are TRBV6-2 or TRBV6-3 and TRBJ2-1, with 8 nucleotides matching TRBD2. Looked up from germline, CDR1 is MNHEY and CDR2 is SVGEGT. Trimming took 6 bases from V and 14 from J; bases not matched to a gene: 24. CDR3 size: 17 residues. The CDR3 region has the DNA TGTGCCAGCAGACGCCGAACGAGACTAGCGAACCACATGAGAGAGTTCTTC. Translation: CASRRRTRLANHMREFF.

This clonotype was observed once. This chain connects TRBV5-1 to TRBJ1-1; D is unclear. Germline-derived CDR1 and CDR2 are SGHRS and YFSETQ. Deletions cut 3 bases from V and 7 bases from J, with 13 bases between. The CDR3 has 13 residues. CDR3: CASSSGVSDEAFF. The CDR3 region has the DNA TGCGCCAGCAGCTCAGGAGTCAGCGATGAAGCTTTCTTT.

This clonotype appeared a single time. This chain joins TRBV9 and TRBJ2-3; D is possibly TRBD1 (6 bases). Germline CDR1 reads SGDLS; CDR2 reads YYNGEE. This CDR3 spans 18 amino acids. V was clipped by 0 bases and J by 2 bases, with 19 bases between them. The CDR3 protein is CASSVDFGRGPFTDTQYF. CDR3 bases: TGTGCCAGCAGCGTAGATTTTGGCAGGGGCCCATTCACAGATACGCAGTATTTT.

This rearrangement joins TRBV9 to TRBJ2-7; TRBD1 aligns across 9 bases. Trimming at V came to 7 bases and at J to 0 bases, leaving 8 bases not matched to a gene. Germline lookup yields CDR1 SGDLS and CDR2 YYNGEE. This CDR3 has 15 residues. CDR3: CASGEGQGNSYEQYF. As DNA, the CDR3 is TGTGCCAGCGGTGAAGGACAGGGGAACTCCTACGAGCAGTACTTC.

This rearrangement joins TRBV10-3 to TRBJ2-5; 8 bases are shared with TRBD1. The CDR3 consists of 15 residues. Trimming removed 6 bases from V and 7 bases from J; junction bases left unmatched: 13. Germline V lookup: CDR1 ENHRY, CDR2 SYGVKD. The CDR3 DNA is TGTGCCATCAGAGGGACAGGCGGCGAGAAGGGGACCCAGTACTTC. It yields the protein CAIRGTGGEKGTQYF.

This chain connects TRBV29-1 to TRBJ2-7; 9 bases agree with TRBD1. The trim removed 3 bases at V and 5 bases at J, leaving 11 bases unmatched. The germline V gene encodes CDR1 SQVTM and CDR2 ANQGSEA. This CDR3 has 15 amino acids. The CDR3 DNA sequence: TGCAGCGTTGACCCCGCCCCGGGACAGGGAGACGAGCAGTACTTC. As protein: CSVDPAPGQGDEQYF.

The chain joins TRBV15 to TRBJ2-3; D possibly corresponds to TRBD2 (5 bases). Germline CDR1 LNHNV, CDR2 YYDKDF (reference sequence). This CDR3 region has 14 residues. Trimming removed 0 bases from V and 6 bases from J, with 10 bases in between. CDR3 region: CATSRDRTADTQYF. The CDR3 DNA sequence: TGTGCCACCAGCAGAGATAGGACTGCGGATACGCAGTATTTT.

The chain couples TRBV9 to TRBJ2-1, with TRBD2 identical over 13 bases. With 3 bases clipped from V and 8 bases from J, the junction kept 8 bases outside the gene matches. Germline-derived CDR1 and CDR2 are SGDLS and YYNGEE. The CDR3 length is 16 residues. The CDR3 here is CASSAGTSGMWDEQFF. Written as DNA, the CDR3 is TGTGCCAGCAGCGCCGGGACTAGCGGGATGTGGGATGAGCAGTTCTTC. The complete variable domain, with remaining parts taken from reference TRBV9 and TRBJ2-1, reads DSGVTQTPKHLITATGQRVTLRCSPRSGDLSVYWYQQSLDQGLQFLIQYYNGEERAKGNILERFSAQQFPDLHSELNLSSLELGDSALYFCASSAGTSGMWDEQFFGPGTRLTVL.

This clonotype occurred once. The rearrangement joins TRBV7-8 to TRBJ1-6; D is unresolved. Germline V gene lookup returns CDR1 SGHVS and CDR2 FQNEAQ. The CDR3 is made up of 16 amino acids. V dropped 5 bases and J dropped 7 bases, with 18 bases sitting between them. CDR3: CASSIENALGNSPLHF. CDR3 bases: TGTGCCAGCAGCATCGAGAACGCACTCGGCAATTCACCCCTCCACTTT.

The V call is TRBV4-1, the J call TRBJ1-5, with TRBD1 identical over 7 bases. This CDR3 region has 16 residues. Germline trimming cut 0 bases from V and 7 bases from J; bases unmatched to any gene: 9. Germline CDR1 reads MGHRA; CDR2 reads YSYEKL. The CDR3 sequence: CASSQDQGVIRQPQHF. In nucleotides, the CDR3 is TGCGCCAGCAGCCAAGATCAGGGGGTGATCAGGCAGCCCCAGCATTTT.

The chain links TRBV6-6 to TRBJ2-7; perhaps TRBD1 as D (5 bases). Germline V gene sequence: CDR1 MNHNY, CDR2 SVGAGI (reference sequence). Trimming removed 6 bases from V and 3 bases from J, with 15 bases in between. This CDR3 is 14 amino acids long. CDR3 sequence (DNA): TGTGCCAGCAGAGAGGTGACAGCCGACTACGAGCAGTACTTC. It codes for CASREVTADYEQYF.

The genes are TRBV19 and TRBJ1-2, with D tentatively TRBD1 (6 bases). V was shortened by 5 bases and J by 4 bases, with 11 bases between the two germline ends. The CDR3 contains 13 residues. CDR1 and CDR2 (germline): LNHDA, SQIVND (reference sequence). The CDR3 DNA is TGTGCCAGTAGTCCTCCGGACAGCTATGGCTACACCTTC. This sequence encodes CASSPPDSYGYTF.

This chain connects TRBV7-9 to TRBJ2-7; D possibly corresponds to TRBD1 (5 bases). The CDR3 runs 13 residues. Germline CDR1 and CDR2: SEHNR and FQNEAQ (reference sequence). Trimming removed 4 bases at V and 3 bases at J, with 10 bases between. The CDR3: CASSSDSYYEQYF. The CDR3 DNA follows: TGTGCCAGCAGCTCCGACAGTTACTACGAGCAGTACTTC.

V and J are TRBV30 and TRBJ2-1; 7 bases align to TRBD2. V was clipped by 3 bases and J by 1 base; unmatched bases: 6. The CDR3 consists of 15 residues. Per the germline V gene, CDR1 is GTSNPN and CDR2 is SVGIG (reference sequence). CDR3 nucleotides: TGTGCCTGGAGCCGCGGGGGTCAGTCCTACAATGAGCAGTTCTTC. Translation gives CAWSRGGQSYNEQFF.

V gene TRBV30 combines with J gene TRBJ1-3, with a possible D match to TRBD1 (6 bases). This CDR3 comprises 14 residues. Trimming stripped 4 bases from V and 2 bases from J, with 12 bases between. Germline lookup yields CDR1 GTSNPN and CDR2 SVGIG (reference sequence). DNA of the CDR3: TGTGCCTGGACAGGGGCGAGGGCTGGAAACACCATATATTTT. Residues: CAWTGARAGNTIYF.

The V and J genes are TRBV7-2 and TRBJ2-1; D unresolved. V was cut by 7 bases and J by 4 bases, with 14 bases left in between. The CDR3 consists of 14 residues. Germline CDR1 and CDR2: SGHTA and FQGNSA. The CDR3, as DNA: TGTGCCAGCACCTCATTCCCCGGATACAATGAGCAGTTCTTC. It yields the protein CASTSFPGYNEQFF.

CDR3 region: CASRKQDTDTQYF. Written as DNA, the CDR3 is TGTGCCAGTAGAAAACAGGACACAGATACGCAGTATTTT. The rearrangement joins TRBV19 to TRBJ2-3, with D tentatively TRBD1 (5 bases). CDR3 size: 13 residues. Germline CDR1 reads LNHDA; CDR2 reads SQIVND (reference sequence). V lost 6 bases and J lost 2, with 9 bases in between. The variable domain in full, completed from reference TRBV19 and TRBJ2-3, reads DGGITQSPKYLFRKEGQNVTLSCEQNLNHDAMYWYRQDPGQGLRLIYYSQIVNDFQKGDIAEGYSVSREKKESFPLTVTSAQKNPTAFYLCASRKQDTDTQYFGPGTRLTVL.

The chain has TRBV30 and TRBJ1-1; D is unclear. Trimming shortened V by 4 bases and J by 3 bases, and 12 bases separated the two germline ends. Germline CDR1 and CDR2: GTSNPN and SVGIG (reference sequence). The CDR3 loop spans 13 amino acids. DNA for the CDR3: TGTGCCTGGACCATTAGTGAGGACACTGAAGCTTTCTTT. This sequence encodes CAWTISEDTEAFF.

This clonotype came up once. The chain joins TRBV20-1 to TRBJ2-1; no clear D. Trimming stripped 7 bases from V and 1 base from J, with 11 bases between. The V gene's germline CDR1 is DFQATT and CDR2 SNEGSKA (reference sequence). This CDR3 has 13 residues. As DNA, the CDR3 is TGCAGTGTCGAGATCTTGTCCTACAATGAGCAGTTCTTC. This codes for CSVEILSYNEQFF.

The chain joins TRBV28 to TRBJ2-7; 7 bases agree with TRBD2. Trimming removed 4 bases from V and 6 bases from J; junction bases left unmatched: 12. The CDR3 has 15 residues. CDR1 is MDHEN and CDR2 is SYDVKM in the germline V gene. The CDR3 DNA reads as TGTGCCAGCAGTTCCCCGCGGGAGTTTCCTTCCGAGCAGTACTTC. Translating gives CASSSPREFPSEQYF.

The rearrangement links TRBV20-1 to TRBJ2-1; D call uncertain. This CDR3 spans 14 amino acids. Trimming stripped 3 bases from V and 3 bases from J, with 12 bases between. Germline V gene sequence: CDR1 DFQATT, CDR2 SNEGSKA (reference sequence). The CDR3 DNA is TGCAGTGCTAGTGTTCTGGGCGGCTACAATGAGCAGTTCTTC. It specifies CSASVLGGYNEQFF.

The chain links TRBV20-1 to TRBJ1-2, with D uncertain. V was pared by 0 bases and J by 4 bases, with 12 bases between. The CDR3 loop spans 14 amino acids. Germline CDR1 and CDR2: DFQATT and SNEGSKA (reference sequence). The CDR3 region has the DNA TGCAGTGCTAGAGATTTCCGGGATACCTATGGCTACACCTTC. Protein: CSARDFRDTYGYTF.

The count of this clonotype is one. The CDR3 DNA reads as TGTGCCACCAGCGGGAGTAACACTGAAGCTTTCTTT. The encoded protein is CATSGSNTEAFF. The rearrangement uses TRBV15 and TRBJ1-1; the D is unclear. There are 12 residues in the CDR3. V lost 5 bases and J 2 bases, leaving 6 bases between the germline ends. In germline, CDR1 is LNHNV, CDR2 YYDKDF (reference sequence).

The chain recombines TRBV29-1 with TRBJ2-3; D not certain. Deletions cut 6 bases from V and 1 base from J, with 17 bases between. The CDR3 length is 15 residues. Germline V gives CDR1 SQVTM, CDR2 ANQGSEA. CDR3 sequence reads: CSVPGSGVGTDTQYF. DNA of the CDR3: TGCAGCGTACCGGGTTCCGGAGTGGGCACAGATACGCAGTATTTT.

The rearrangement uses TRBV30 and TRBJ2-1, with D hard to call. The CDR3 runs 13 residues. Looked up from germline, CDR1 is GTSNPN and CDR2 is SVGIG (reference sequence). The V end lost 3 bases, the J end lost 1 base, and 7 bases lay between the germline ends. CDR3 amino acids: CAWSGFSYNEQFF. Written as DNA, the CDR3 is TGTGCCTGGAGCGGGTTTTCCTACAATGAGCAGTTCTTC.